A single sample gave rise to the 18 T cell receptor beta chains below, sequenced in a study of PD-1 blockade in classical Hodgkin lymphoma. Using immunoSEQ multiplex PCR, the repertoire was profiled, and TCRdb retains in-frame clones only, with some absent. The sample shows thousands of clones, about four fifths of them seen only once. The patients all showed relapse after autologous stem cell transplantation, while their brentuximab vedotin exposure varied. This specimen consisted of peripheral blood mononuclear cells (PBMCs), obtained before the second cycle of nivolumab. All receptors derive from a human donor with classical Hodgkin lymphoma.

The chain is built from TRBV4-3 and TRBJ1-6; 7 bases align to TRBD1. V gave up 3 bases and J gave up 5 bases; unmatched junction bases: 7. In germline, CDR1 is LGHNA, CDR2 YSLEER. CDR3 length: 16 amino acids. CDR3 residues: CASSQAWGTDNSPLHF. The CDR3 bases are TGCGCCAGCAGCCAGGCGTGGGGGACAGATAATTCACCCCTCCACTTT.

This chain's CDR3 is CASSLLGEGTQYF. The CDR3 DNA sequence: TGTGCCAGCAGTTTACTAGGGGAGGGTACGCAGTATTTT. V and J are TRBV27 and TRBJ2-3; 7 positions match TRBD2. The CDR3 is made up of 13 amino acids. The germline V gene has CDR1 MNHEY and CDR2 SMNVEV (reference sequence). The V and J ends lost 2 bases and 8 bases, in that order; junction bases with no gene match: 4.

Only a few counts were recorded for this clone. One end of the junction is discordant with germline, which a read error may explain. The gene calls are TRBV13 and TRBJ2-2, with 9 positions matching TRBD1. Germline CDR1 PRHDT, CDR2 FYEKMQ (reference sequence). This CDR3 has 15 amino acids. The CDR3 DNA reads as TGTGCCAGCAGCCCCGGGACAGGGAACCCCGGGGAGCTGTTTTTT. Its translation is CASSPGTGNPGELFF.

The V gene is TRBV6-5, the J gene TRBJ1-3; D possibly corresponds to TRBD1 (5 bases). The CDR3 covers 14 residues. From germline, CDR1 is MNHEY and CDR2 SVGAGI. Trimming pared 6 bases from V and 0 bases from J, leaving 9 bases between. The CDR3 region is CASRRGNSGNTIYF. DNA for the CDR3: TGTGCCAGCAGAAGGGGAAACTCTGGAAACACCATATATTTT.

The chain is built from TRBV2 and TRBJ1-1; tentative D call: TRBD1 (5 bases). Trimming took 4 bases from V and 1 from J, leaving 10 bases between them. The germline V gene encodes CDR1 SNHLY and CDR2 FYNNEI. This CDR3 has 14 amino acids. The CDR3 here is CASSVGTSNTEAFF. The CDR3 nucleotides are TGTGCCAGCAGTGTAGGGACCTCGAACACTGAAGCTTTCTTT.

This sequence joins TRBV4-1 and TRBJ1-2, with TRBD1 identical over 7 bases. The ends lost 0 bases at V and 8 bases at J; junction bases unmatched: 3. The CDR3 sequence is 13 residues long. The germline V gene has CDR1 MGHRA and CDR2 YSYEKL. The CDR3, as DNA: TGCGCCAGCAGCCAAGATCTAGGGGGCGGCTACACCTTC. Protein product: CASSQDLGGGYTF.

V and J are TRBV21-1 and TRBJ1-4. TRBV21-1 is described as a pseudogene. CDR3 length: 11 amino acids. For the CDR3, the DNA is TGTGCCAGCAGTAAAAATGAAAAACTGTTTTTT. Its translation is CASSKNEKLFF.

The chain uses TRBV28 and TRBJ2-7, with TRBD2 matching over 13 bases. The CDR3 is 14 residues long. V was pared by 6 bases and J by 1 base, with 0 bases of the junction left unmatched. Germline V gene sequence: CDR1 MDHEN, CDR2 SYDVKM. The CDR3 sequence is CASRGLAGSYEQYF. CDR3 nucleotides: TGTGCCAGCAGGGGACTAGCGGGGTCCTACGAGCAGTACTTC.

The V call is TRBV6-4, the J call TRBJ2-5; 9 bases are a match to TRBD2. The CDR3 extends over 21 amino acids. Germline values: CDR1 MRHNA, CDR2 SNTAGT. V dropped 0 bases and J dropped 1; count of bases not matched to a gene: 18. This CDR3 reads CASSDSRGSLIASGTQETQYF. CDR3 nucleotides: TGTGCCAGCAGTGACTCGCGGGGTTCCTTGATCGCTAGCGGGACCCAAGAGACCCAGTACTTC.

The chain employs TRBV28 and TRBJ1-1; D remains unclear. Germline CDR1 and CDR2: MDHEN and SYDVKM. The CDR3 consists of 12 residues. V lost 6 bases and J lost 4, with 9 bases in between. The CDR3 spells CASRAGFTEAFF. Here the CDR3 DNA reads TGTGCCAGCAGGGCAGGCTTCACTGAAGCTTTCTTT.

The chain has TRBV9 and TRBJ2-4; D might be TRBD2 (7 bases). Deletions cut 6 bases from V and 9 bases from J, with 25 bases between. The CDR3 extends over 16 amino acids. Germline assignment: CDR1 SGDLS and CDR2 YYNGEE. In DNA form, the CDR3 reads TGTGCCAGCACCCGAGGGGGAGAAGCCGCGGGGGCCATTCAGTACTTC. Its translation is CASTRGGEAAGAIQYF.

The gene calls are TRBV7-3 and TRBJ2-1, with 7 bases aligning to TRBD1. V shed 4 bases and J 7 bases; nucleotides not matched to a gene: 4. CDR1 SGHTA and CDR2 FQGTGA come from the germline V gene. CDR3 length: 13 amino acids. In DNA, the CDR3 is TGTGCCAGCAGCTCACAGGGGACGAATGAGCAGTTCTTC. Protein product: CASSSQGTNEQFF. Drawing the rest from reference TRBV7-3 and TRBJ2-1, the complete variable domain is GAGVSQTPSNKVTEKGKYVELRCDPISGHTALYWYRQSLGQGPEFLIYFQGTGAADDSGLPNDRFFAVRPEGSVSTLKIQRTERGDSAVYLCASSSQGTNEQFFGPGTRLTVL.

The chain has TRBV28 and TRBJ1-2; no reliable D call. Trimming shortened V by 8 bases and J by 6 bases, and 22 bases separated the two germline ends. Germline CDR1 MDHEN, CDR2 SYDVKM. There are 15 residues in the CDR3. The DNA of the CDR3 is TGTGCCAGCGCCCTGCTGGTTTGGCAGGAGGATGGCTACACCTTC. Amino acids: CASALLVWQEDGYTF.

The chain combines TRBV5-1 with TRBJ2-7, with D perhaps matching TRBD1 (6 bases). V shed 3 bases and J shed 1 base, with 8 bases lying between them. CDR3 size: 13 residues. Germline V CDR1 and CDR2: SGHRS, YFSETQ. The CDR3 protein is CASSYRDSYEQYF. The CDR3 bases are TGCGCCAGCAGCTACAGGGATTCCTACGAGCAGTACTTC.

V gene TRBV4-1 combines with J gene TRBJ1-1, with a weak D call TRBD1 (5 bases). V gave up 3 bases and J gave up 0 bases, with 11 bases separating them. The CDR3 is 15 amino acids. The germline V gene has CDR1 MGHRA and CDR2 YSYEKL. The CDR3 DNA follows: TGCGCCAGCAGCCAGTGGGGCAGAATGAACACTGAAGCTTTCTTT. This translates into CASSQWGRMNTEAFF.

This clone was seen once. The rearrangement uses TRBV6-6 and TRBJ1-1; 9 bases fit TRBD1. CDR1 is MNHNY and CDR2 is SVGAGI in the germline V gene (reference sequence). V shed 2 bases, J shed 5 bases, and the junction held 3 bases outside the gene matches. The CDR3 length is 14 residues. The CDR3 region has the DNA TGTGCCAGCAGTTACGGGACAGGGTTAACTGAAGCTTTCTTT. Translated: CASSYGTGLTEAFF.

This clone was seen a few times. The chain's CDR3 is CASSPFSTGEAFF. The CDR3 DNA sequence: TGTGCCAGCAGTCCCTTCTCGACAGGGGAAGCTTTCTTT. The chain carries TRBV27 and TRBJ1-1; 7 bases agree with TRBD1. The CDR3 totals 13 residues. CDR1 is MNHEY and CDR2 is SMNVEV in the germline V gene (reference sequence). With 5 bases clipped from V and 8 bases from J, the junction kept 8 bases outside the gene matches.

V is TRBV7-9 and J is TRBJ2-5; 9 bases align to TRBD1. The CDR3 is made up of 16 amino acids. CDR1 is SEHNR and CDR2 is FQNEAQ in the germline V gene (reference sequence). V shed 5 bases, J shed 2 bases, and the junction held 9 bases outside the gene matches. This CDR3 reads CASSPRTGADQETQYF. As DNA, the CDR3 is TGTGCCAGCAGCCCCCGGACAGGGGCCGATCAAGAGACCCAGTACTTC.